Reported below is one TCR beta chain. Once RNA had been extracted, it was reverse transcribed into cDNA to act as the sequencing template. Clones were read by immunoSEQ multiplex PCR, and TCRdb kept only the in-frame ones, dropping some. The table has approximately 150,000 clones, 55% to 65% seen once; the top ten hold approximately 4.8%. CDR1 SEHNR and CDR2 FQNEAQ come from the germline V gene (reference sequence). Trimming removed 6 bases at V and 8 bases at J, with 13 bases between. The CDR3 consists of 13 residues. This record belongs to a study of CD8+ T cells in alopecia areata. The gene calls are TRBV7-9 and TRBJ2-2; a possible D gene is TRBD2 (5 bases). The TCR was taken from a human donor in good health. The sample was CD4+ T cells sorted from blood. This chain's CDR3 is CASSPFLAGELFF. As DNA, the CDR3 is TGTGCCAGCAGTCCGTTCCTAGCAGGGGAGCTGTTTTTT.